Below, 14 T cell receptor beta chains from the same sample are listed, as sequenced in a study of blood T cell repertoires in COVID-19. Assay: immunoSEQ multiplex PCR; the TCRdb copy retains only in-frame clones and omits some. The sample includes roughly 400,000 clones, 70% to 90% of them seen just once. Sample: PBMCs or T cells enriched from blood (not recorded which). Receptors were obtained from a woman aged 18-35 years who had been exposed to COVID-19.

This chain links TRBV19 with TRBJ1-6; TRBD1 agrees at 8 bases. Germline CDR1 LNHDA, CDR2 SQIVND (reference sequence). The CDR3 totals 15 residues. Trimming cost V 6 bases and J 7 bases; bases outside gene matches: 8. CDR3 loop: CASSTDRGDNSPLHF. CDR3 DNA sequence: TGTGCCAGTAGCACCGACAGGGGAGACAATTCACCCCTCCACTTT.

This chain links TRBV6-2 or TRBV6-3 with TRBJ2-1; tentative D call: TRBD2 (7 bases). Germline CDR1 is MNHEY and CDR2 is SVGEGT. This CDR3 comprises 18 residues. The germline V and J ends were trimmed by 4 bases and 3 bases, with 22 bases remaining between them. The CDR3 loop reads CASSSWGFAGANYNEQFF. DNA of the CDR3: TGTGCCAGCAGTTCCTGGGGCTTTGCGGGGGCGAACTACAATGAGCAGTTCTTC.

This sequence joins TRBV11-3 and TRBJ2-5; D is unresolved. Trimming pared 5 bases from V and 4 bases from J, leaving 11 bases between. CDR3 length: 13 residues. Germline V gene sequence: CDR1 SGHNT, CDR2 YENEEA. CDR3 residues: CASSRSQLETQYF. The CDR3 DNA sequence: TGTGCCAGCAGCCGTAGCCAGTTAGAGACCCAGTACTTC.

This sequence joins TRBV24-1 and TRBJ2-1, with a possible D match to TRBD2 (5 bases). This CDR3 comprises 14 residues. CDR1 and CDR2 (germline): KGHDR, SFDVKD. V was trimmed by 2 bases and J by 5 bases, leaving 9 bases between them. The CDR3: CATSDYAGNNEQFF. The CDR3 DNA reads TGTGCCACCAGTGATTACGCGGGTAACAATGAGCAGTTCTTC.

In this sample, this clone turned up a few times. The gene calls are TRBV21-1 and TRBJ1-2; TRBD1 is the table's D call, not checked against the DNA. TRBV21-1 is assigned pseudogene status. The CDR3 spans 17 residues. CDR3 loop: CASSKISTGLHNYGYTF. The CDR3 DNA is TGTGCCAGCAGCAAAATTTCGACAGGGCTCCATAACTATGGCTACACCTTC.

The chain links TRBV7-8 to TRBJ2-5; 11 positions agree with TRBD2. With 5 bases clipped from V and 5 bases from J, the junction kept 19 bases outside the gene matches. CDR1 is SGHVS and CDR2 is FQNEAQ in the germline V gene. The CDR3 consists of 19 residues. In nucleotides, the CDR3 is TGTGCCAGCAGCCTCCTAATTGTCCCGACTAGCGGGGTGGGTGAGACCCAGTACTTC. Its translation: CASSLLIVPTSGVGETQYF.

The chain links TRBV9 to TRBJ2-7; D possibly corresponds to TRBD2 (5 bases). V was trimmed by 1 base and J by 3 bases, leaving 11 bases between them. The CDR3 consists of 14 residues. The germline gives CDR1 SGDLS, CDR2 YYNGEE. The CDR3 nucleotides read TGTGCCAGCAGCGTATCCTTGAGGGACTACGAGCAGTACTTC. The encoded protein is CASSVSLRDYEQYF.

The CDR3 DNA is TGTGCCAGCAGCTTGGCAGCCTACAATGAGCAGTTCTTC. It translates to CASSLAAYNEQFF. The chain couples TRBV7-9 to TRBJ2-1; unclear D gene. Germline-derived CDR1 and CDR2 are SEHNR and FQNEAQ (reference sequence). The CDR3 has 13 residues. V was shortened by 3 bases and J by 2 bases, with 5 bases between the two germline ends.

The V gene is TRBV27, the J gene TRBJ2-1; 13 bases align to TRBD2. From germline, CDR1 is MNHEY and CDR2 SMNVEV (reference sequence). The CDR3 contains 14 residues. J was trimmed by 8 bases and V by 7 bases; bases with no gene match: 5. The CDR3 DNA reads TGTGCCAGCATCGGGACTAGCGGGATCTATGAGCAGTTCTTC. Its protein is CASIGTSGIYEQFF.

The genes are TRBV19 and TRBJ2-7; TRBD1 matches at 9 bases. Germline V gives CDR1 LNHDA, CDR2 SQIVND (reference sequence). J gave up 1 base and V 6 bases, and 7 bases lay outside the gene matches. This CDR3 is 15 amino acids long. The CDR3 loop reads CASSDGTGFSYEQYF. CDR3 nucleotides: TGTGCCAGTAGCGACGGGACAGGGTTTTCCTACGAGCAGTACTTC. Together with reference TRBV19 and TRBJ2-7, the CDR3 gives the full variable domain: DGGITQSPKYLFRKEGQNVTLSCEQNLNHDAMYWYRQDPGQGLRLIYYSQIVNDFQKGDIAEGYSVSREKKESFPLTVTSAQKNPTAFYLCASSDGTGFSYEQYFGPGTRLTVT.

This clone was recorded once. The sample holds other DNA sequences that translate to the same CDR3. J is TRBJ1-4 and V is TRBV4-2; 9 bases agree with TRBD1. This CDR3 spans 14 amino acids. V lost 3 bases and J lost 4; bases outside the gene matches: 0. Germline assignment: CDR1 LGHNA and CDR2 YNFKEQ. In DNA form, the CDR3 reads TGTGCCAGCAGCCAGGGACAGGGTAATGAAAAACTGTTTTTT. Translated, it gives CASSQGQGNEKLFF.

The rearrangement uses TRBV9 and TRBJ2-1; TRBD2 aligns across 9 bases. V lost 1 base to trimming and J lost 6 bases; unmatched junction nucleotides: 8. The CDR3 sequence is 16 residues long. Germline CDR1 reads SGDLS; CDR2 reads YYNGEE. The CDR3 sequence is CASSVFGTSFINEQFF. The CDR3, as DNA: TGTGCCAGCAGCGTATTCGGGACTAGCTTTATCAATGAGCAGTTCTTC.

This chain joins TRBV4-1 and TRBJ1-4; a possible D gene is TRBD1 (5 bases). The CDR3 loop spans 16 amino acids. The ends were cut back, 4 bases at V and 5 bases at J, with 17 bases in the middle. CDR1 and CDR2 from the germline V gene are MGHRA and YSYEKL. The CDR3 nucleotides are TGCGCCAGCAGCCCCCTGGGTATGCAGGGAAATGAAAAACTGTTTTTT. Protein sequence: CASSPLGMQGNEKLFF.

This clone showed up just once. The genes are TRBV25-1 and TRBJ2-7; D is unresolved. V lost 3 bases and J 2 bases, leaving 14 bases between the germline ends. Germline V gives CDR1 MGHDK, CDR2 SYGVNS. CDR3 size: 15 residues. The CDR3 DNA sequence: TGTGCCAGCAGTGATGGCGCGGTGGGTGCCTACGAGCAGTACTTC. This translates into CASSDGAVGAYEQYF.